The clone carrying this TCR beta chain was seen repeatedly, ten times or more. The target antigen is unknown. From germline, CDR1 is SGHVS and CDR2 FQNEAQ. Losses at the gene ends were 6 bases for V and 2 bases for J; bases not matched to a gene: 10. CDR3 size: 16 residues. TCRdb reanalysed the 5' RACE reads using MiXCR and keeps one entry per CDR3 protein. The sample gives about 920,000 distinct CDR3 sequences, 9% to 15% of which show up once; 1.5% to 2% is in the top ten. The sample belongs to a study of identical twins. Study-wide findings and caveats: There was an excess of low generation probability in the out-of-frame alpha sequences that twins shared. Cord blood beta clonotypes present at high abundance carried fewer insertions; no such pattern appeared in memory repertoires. It was cross-sectional statistical analysis, not following the same donors, that the conclusions relied on.

Another study also made use of these data, one on yellow fever vaccine responses in identical twins.

The sequencing input was PBMCs. The TCR was taken from a young woman in good health. The V call is TRBV7-8, the J call TRBJ2-7; TRBD1 matches 10 bases. The CDR3 spells CASSPRPGQGPYEQYF. CDR3 in DNA: TGTGCCAGCAGTCCCCGCCCGGGACAGGGGCCCTACGAGCAGTACTTC.